The rows below give T cell receptor beta chains drawn from one sample of a study of blood T cell repertoires in COVID-19. Produced via immunoSEQ multiplex PCR; TCRdb's table is partial and in-frame only. In the table there are 150,000 to 200,000 clones, approximately 87% of which are singletons. Sequencing was performed on peripheral blood. The receptor source for this set is a man younger than 30 with active or convalescent COVID-19. CDR3s include the opening cysteine and the closing phenylalanine or tryptophan. D genes are given only for firm matches. Clone size is given for some rows only: seen once, a few or many times, or a class if the clone is expanded.

DNA: TGTGCCAGCAGCTTGGGAAGAGGAACAGGGCAAATTCAGCCCCAGCATTTT
CDR3: CASSLGRGTGQIQPQHF
V: TRBV5-6
size: few
J: TRBJ1-5
D: NA

DNA: TGTGCCAGCAGGGAAACTAGCACAGATACGCAGTATTTT
CDR3: CASRETSTDTQYF
V: TRBV25-1
size: NA
J: TRBJ2-3
D: NA

DNA: TGTGCCACCAGCAGAAAGCGGACAGGGATTAGCAATCAGCCCCAGCATTTT
CDR3: CATSRKRTGISNQPQHF
V: TRBV15
size: NA
J: TRBJ1-5
D: TRBD1

DNA: TGTGCCAGTAGTAAGAGGACAGGGGGCGATTCACCCCTCCACTTT
CDR3: CASSKRTGGDSPLHF
V: TRBV19
size: NA
J: TRBJ1-6
D: TRBD1

DNA: TGTGCCAGCAGGCTTCGGGGGGCTGTGTCCTATAATTCACCCCTCCACTTT
CDR3: CASRLRGAVSYNSPLHF
V: TRBV28
size: NA
J: TRBJ1-6
D: NA

DNA: TGTGCCAGCAGCCCCGGGTCCAACGGGGGGACCCAGTACTTC
CDR3: CASSPGSNGGTQYF
V: TRBV11-1
size: NA
J: TRBJ2-5
D: NA

DNA: TGTGCCAGCAGCTTACCGGGACAGGGGAATCATGAGCAGTTCTTC
CDR3: CASSLPGQGNHEQFF
V: TRBV11-3
size: NA
J: TRBJ2-1
D: TRBD1

DNA: TGTGCCAGCAGCTCAGGACTAGCGGGAGGAGAGACCCAGTACTTC
CDR3: CASSSGLAGGETQYF
V: TRBV11-2
size: NA
J: TRBJ2-5
D: TRBD2

DNA: TGTGCCAGCAGCTTACGCACAGTTAATGAGCAGTTCTTC
CDR3: CASSLRTVNEQFF
V: TRBV13
size: NA
J: TRBJ2-1
D: NA

DNA: TGCAGCGTTTTGGACCGCGGGTCCACATTCCCAGCTTTCTTT
CDR3: CSVLDRGSTFPAFF
V: TRBV29-1
size: NA
J: TRBJ1-1
D: NA

DNA: TGTGCCAGCAGCCAATCTTACAGGGAAATCCATAATGGCTACACCTTC
CDR3: CASSQSYREIHNGYTF
V: TRBV3-1/TRBV3-2
size: NA
J: TRBJ1-2
D: NA

DNA: TGTGCCAGCAGTTTGACTAGTTCCTACGAGCAGTACTTC
CDR3: CASSLTSSYEQYF
V: TRBV27
size: NA
J: TRBJ2-7
D: NA

DNA: TGTGCCAGTAAGCTTCCAGGGCGATATGGCTACACCTTC
CDR3: CASKLPGRYGYTF
V: TRBV19
size: NA
J: TRBJ1-2
D: NA

DNA: TGCGCCAGCAGCCAAGATCGGACTAGCGGTGGAACAGATACGCAGTATTTT
CDR3: CASSQDRTSGGTDTQYF
V: TRBV4-1
size: once
J: TRBJ2-3
D: TRBD2

DNA: TGTGCCAGCGTCGGGGGGCTGTCCTACAATGAGCAGTTCTTC
CDR3: CASVGGLSYNEQFF
V: TRBV2
size: NA
J: TRBJ2-1
D: NA

DNA: TGTGCTAGTGGTTTGGCAATCGGGACAGCTTTCGGTGGCTACACCTTC
CDR3: CASGLAIGTAFGGYTF
V: TRBV12-5
size: NA
J: TRBJ1-2
D: TRBD1

DNA: TGCGCCAGCAGCTTGGGGCAGGGGCCAGGTAATGAAAAACTGTTTTTT
CDR3: CASSLGQGPGNEKLFF
V: TRBV5-1
size: NA
J: TRBJ1-4
D: NA

DNA: TGTGCCAGTAGTATAGGGGGAGGCAGGTCGGGTTCACCCCTCCACTTT
CDR3: CASSIGGGRSGSPLHF
V: TRBV19
size: few
J: TRBJ1-6
D: NA

DNA: TGTGCCACCCGGCGGGCAATCCGGAACACCATATATTTT
CDR3: CATRRAIRNTIYF
V: TRBV6-5
size: NA
J: TRBJ1-3
D: NA

DNA: TGTGCCAGCAGTTTGGCTCTGACAGGGGCGAGATCTGGAAACACCATATATTTT
CDR3: CASSLALTGARSGNTIYF
V: TRBV13
size: NA
J: TRBJ1-3
D: TRBD1

DNA: TGTGCCAGCAGCCGAGACCCAAGGGGGCTTGGCTATGGCTACACCTTC
CDR3: CASSRDPRGLGYGYTF
V: TRBV3-1/TRBV3-2
size: NA
J: TRBJ1-2
D: TRBD1

DNA: TGTGCCAGCAGCTTAAACCAGGGGGCGTATTTGTTTTTT
CDR3: CASSLNQGAYLFF
V: TRBV11-3
size: NA
J: TRBJ1-4
D: TRBD1

DNA: TGCGCCAGCAGCCAAGATTTGGTTAGCGGGATAGCCAAAAACATTCAGTACTTC
CDR3: CASSQDLVSGIAKNIQYF
V: TRBV4-3
size: few
J: TRBJ2-4
D: TRBD2

DNA: TGTGCCACCAGTGAACCCGGGGAGGGGACGAGACAAGAGACCCAGTACTTC
CDR3: CATSEPGEGTRQETQYF
V: TRBV24-1
size: NA
J: TRBJ2-5
D: TRBD2

DNA: TGTGCCTGGAGTCTCGCGGGGGGGATAGACTATGGCTACACCTTC
CDR3: CAWSLAGGIDYGYTF
V: TRBV30
size: NA
J: TRBJ1-2
D: NA

DNA: TGCGCCAGCAGTGCCCAGTCGAGTTTCTCGGGGGGCTACACCTTC
CDR3: CASSAQSSFSGGYTF
V: TRBV10-2
size: few
J: TRBJ1-2
D: NA

DNA: TGCGCCAGCAGCCCGAAGACTAGCGGGAGCTACGAGCAGTACTTC
CDR3: CASSPKTSGSYEQYF
V: TRBV5-1
size: NA
J: TRBJ2-7
D: TRBD2

DNA: TGTGTCAGCAGAGGGCAGGGGAACACTGAAGCTTTCTTT
CDR3: CVSRGQGNTEAFF
V: TRBV7-3
size: NA
J: TRBJ1-1
D: NA

DNA: TGTGCCAGCAGCTCCCTGACTTATGCCGGAGGCAATGAGCAGTTCTTC
CDR3: CASSSLTYAGGNEQFF
V: TRBV13
size: NA
J: TRBJ2-1
D: NA

DNA: TGTGCCAGCAGTTACTCGGGGGGGTCTTTGGTCTACGAGCAGTACTTC
CDR3: CASSYSGGSLVYEQYF
V: TRBV6-5
size: few
J: TRBJ2-7
D: TRBD2

DNA: TGTGCCAGCAGCTTAGTGACAGGACAAGAGACCCAGTACTTC
CDR3: CASSLVTGQETQYF
V: TRBV11-2
size: NA
J: TRBJ2-5
D: NA

DNA: TGTGCCAGCAGTGGCCAGGGACAGGGGGGCAATCAGCCCCAGCATTTT
CDR3: CASSGQGQGGNQPQHF
V: TRBV27
size: NA
J: TRBJ1-5
D: TRBD1

DNA: TGTGCCAGCAGCTTGGTCGCGGGAGGGCCTACAACAGATACGCAGTATTTT
CDR3: CASSLVAGGPTTDTQYF
V: TRBV5-6
size: once
J: TRBJ2-3
D: TRBD2

DNA: TGCGCCAGCAGCCGTGCGGTGGAAGATGGCTACACCTTC
CDR3: CASSRAVEDGYTF
V: TRBV4-1
size: NA
J: TRBJ1-2
D: NA

DNA: TGTGCCACCCGGGGGTACTCCTACAATGAGCAGTTCTTC
CDR3: CATRGYSYNEQFF
V: TRBV24-1
size: NA
J: TRBJ2-1
D: NA

DNA: TGCGCCAGCAGCTGGTCCGGGACAGGGGATTATAATTCACCCCTCCACTTT
CDR3: CASSWSGTGDYNSPLHF
V: TRBV5-1
size: NA
J: TRBJ1-6
D: TRBD1

DNA: TGTGCCAGCAGCTCCCTAGACAGAAATACGCAGTATTTT
CDR3: CASSSLDRNTQYF
V: TRBV4-2
size: NA
J: TRBJ2-3
D: NA

DNA: TGTGCCATCAGTTGGACTGAGCAAGAGACCCAGTACTTC
CDR3: CAISWTEQETQYF
V: TRBV10-3
size: NA
J: TRBJ2-5
D: NA

DNA: TGTGCCATCAGTGAGCCCGTTTCTGGGGCCAACGTCCTGACTTTC
CDR3: CAISEPVSGANVLTF
V: TRBV10-3
size: once
J: TRBJ2-6
D: NA

DNA: TGTGCCAGCAGCCAAGGACAGGCGACATCACCCCTCCACTTT
CDR3: CASSQGQATSPLHF
V: TRBV3-1/TRBV3-2
size: NA
J: TRBJ1-6
D: NA

DNA: TGTGCCAGCTCACCGCGTACGAGCGAGACCCAGTACTTC
CDR3: CASSPRTSETQYF
V: TRBV18
size: NA
J: TRBJ2-5
D: NA

DNA: TGTGCCAGCGATACCAGGGGCACAGATACGCAGTATTTT
CDR3: CASDTRGTDTQYF
V: TRBV2
size: NA
J: TRBJ2-3
D: NA

DNA: TGTGCCAGCAGCCCCCCGTGGGCAGTGAACACTGAAGCTTTCTTT
CDR3: CASSPPWAVNTEAFF
V: TRBV28
size: NA
J: TRBJ1-1
D: NA

DNA: TGTGCCAGTAAATGGGGAGCGGGCGGCCTCAATGAGCAGTTCTTC
CDR3: CASKWGAGGLNEQFF
V: TRBV19
size: NA
J: TRBJ2-1
D: NA

DNA: TGTGCCAGCAGCCGGACAGGGCCAGATTCACCCCTCCACTTT
CDR3: CASSRTGPDSPLHF
V: TRBV6-5
size: NA
J: TRBJ1-6
D: TRBD1

DNA: TGTGCCAGCGGCGGCCTCTTCTATGGCTACACCTTC
CDR3: CASGGLFYGYTF
V: TRBV11-2
size: NA
J: TRBJ1-2
D: NA

DNA: TGTGCCAGCAGGGAGGCGGGCACTGAAGCTTTCTTT
CDR3: CASREAGTEAFF
V: TRBV3-1/TRBV3-2
size: NA
J: TRBJ1-1
D: NA

DNA: TGCGCCAGCAGCCCCGCCCCGGAGCGGGAGGGCCAGTCCCACAAAGATAATACGCAGTATTTT
CDR3: CASSPAPEREGQSHKDNTQYF
V: TRBV5-1
size: NA
J: TRBJ2-3
D: TRBD2

DNA: TGTGCCAGCAGCCAAGAGTTTAGCGGAAGCACAGATACGCAGTATTTT
CDR3: CASSQEFSGSTDTQYF
V: TRBV3-1/TRBV3-2
size: NA
J: TRBJ2-3
D: NA

DNA: TGTGCCAGCAGCTTGGAGGGTCAGGGCGATGAAAAACTGTTTTTT
CDR3: CASSLEGQGDEKLFF
V: TRBV5-8
size: few
J: TRBJ1-4
D: NA

DNA: TGTGCCAGCAGTACAACCACTAGATGGACCTGGGACACTGAAGCTTTCTTT
CDR3: CASSTTTRWTWDTEAFF
V: TRBV28
size: NA
J: TRBJ1-1
D: NA

DNA: TGTGCCAGCAGCCAATCCAGGGGGCTTGGCACTGAAGCTTTCTTT
CDR3: CASSQSRGLGTEAFF
V: TRBV3-1/TRBV3-2
size: NA
J: TRBJ1-1
D: TRBD1

DNA: TGCGCCAGCAGCCAAGAATGGGCGGCAGGGTACCACGAGCAGTACTTC
CDR3: CASSQEWAAGYHEQYF
V: TRBV4-3
size: NA
J: TRBJ2-7
D: NA

DNA: TGTGCCAGCAGTTCGGTGACAGGGTCCTATGGCTACACCTTC
CDR3: CASSSVTGSYGYTF
V: TRBV27
size: NA
J: TRBJ1-2
D: TRBD1